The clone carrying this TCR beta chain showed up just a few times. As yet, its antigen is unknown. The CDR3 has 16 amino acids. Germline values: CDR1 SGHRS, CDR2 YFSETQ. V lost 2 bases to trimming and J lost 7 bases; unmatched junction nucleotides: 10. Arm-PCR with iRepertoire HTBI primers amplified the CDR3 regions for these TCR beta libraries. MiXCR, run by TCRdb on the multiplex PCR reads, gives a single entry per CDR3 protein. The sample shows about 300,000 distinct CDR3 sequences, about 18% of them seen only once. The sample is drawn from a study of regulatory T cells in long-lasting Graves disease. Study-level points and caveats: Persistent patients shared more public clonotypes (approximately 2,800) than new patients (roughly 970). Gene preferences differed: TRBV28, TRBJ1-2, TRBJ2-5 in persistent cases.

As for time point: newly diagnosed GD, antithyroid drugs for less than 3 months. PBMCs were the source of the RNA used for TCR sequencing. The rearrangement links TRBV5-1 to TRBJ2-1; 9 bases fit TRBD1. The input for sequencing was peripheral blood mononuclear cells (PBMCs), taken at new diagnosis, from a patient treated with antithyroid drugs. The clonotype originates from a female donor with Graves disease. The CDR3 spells CASSLSGTGLGNEQFF. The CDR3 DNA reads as TGCGCCAGCAGCTTATCCGGGACAGGGTTGGGAAATGAGCAGTTCTTC. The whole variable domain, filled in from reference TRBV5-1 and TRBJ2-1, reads KAGVTQTPRYLIKTRGQQVTLSCSPISGHRSVSWYQQTPGQGLQFLFEYFSETQRNKGNFPGRFSGRQFSNSRSEMNVSTLELGDSALYLCASSLSGTGLGNEQFFGPGTRLTVL.